Listed below are T cell receptor beta chains from one sample, sequenced in a study of human T cells and chemical hapten exposure. One entry per CDR3 protein results from TCRdb running MiXCR on the RACE reads. The sample shows about 73,000 distinct CDR3 sequences, 8.5% of them seen only once. Sequencing used whole blood, obtained in connection with sensitization to the hapten diphenylcyclopropenone (DPC). The source of these receptors is a woman between 45 and 65 years old with alopecia areata. Some clones in this sample may be carry-over from other donors' samples. Both conserved end residues are part of each CDR3.

v_gene	CDR3aa
TRBV4-1	CASSQGDRGAYEQYF
TRBV12-3/TRBV12-4	CASSFRDRGPNQPQHF
TRBV5-4	CASSAHPGGRQNEAFF
TRBV6-5	CASSPGGGDNSPLHF
TRBV5-1	CASSLLPGQGAMETQYF
TRBV6-5	CASSYEGNYGYTF
TRBV6-5	CASRPPSATETQYF
TRBV15	CATSTGPTIDGEKLFF
TRBV5-1	CASSLAGQETYEQYF
TRBV6-2/TRBV6-3	CASTNNRGVEQFF
TRBV7-9	CASSPTGGMLGYTF
TRBV7-2	CASSQGQLNSPLHF
TRBV19	CASTGTGLSGVNVLTF
TRBV4-1	CASSQRPDEQFF
TRBV27	CASMRGVTSGANVLTF
TRBV7-9	CASSSFRSGGQETQYF
TRBV4-3	CASSQELVSSPLHF